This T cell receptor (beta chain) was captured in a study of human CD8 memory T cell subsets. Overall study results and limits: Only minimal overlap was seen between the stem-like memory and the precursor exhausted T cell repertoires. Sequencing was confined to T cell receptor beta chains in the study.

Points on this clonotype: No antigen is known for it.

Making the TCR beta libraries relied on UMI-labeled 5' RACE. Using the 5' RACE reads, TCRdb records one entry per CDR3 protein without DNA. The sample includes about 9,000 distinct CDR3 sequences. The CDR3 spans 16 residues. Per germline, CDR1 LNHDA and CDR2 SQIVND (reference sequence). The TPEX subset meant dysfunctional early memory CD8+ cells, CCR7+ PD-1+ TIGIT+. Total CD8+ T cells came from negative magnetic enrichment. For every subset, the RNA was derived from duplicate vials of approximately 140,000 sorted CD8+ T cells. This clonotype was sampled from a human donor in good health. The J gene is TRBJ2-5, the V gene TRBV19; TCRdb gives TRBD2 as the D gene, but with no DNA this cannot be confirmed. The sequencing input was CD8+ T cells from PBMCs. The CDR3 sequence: CASSRTSGEIQETQYF.